This T cell receptor beta chain was sequenced in a study of regulatory T cells in long-lasting Graves disease. Time point specified: persistent/refractory GD, antithyroid drugs over 5 years with positive TRAb. RNA from PBMCs was the source of the TCR library. General study results and limits: Sample size, which was small, may have reduced accuracy. Public clonotype sharing was higher in persistent than newly diagnosed patients. Segments TRBV28, TRBJ1-2 and TRBJ2-5 showed preferential usage in persistent disease. Persistent Graves' patients showed less TCR diversity than newly diagnosed ones.

Construction of TCR beta libraries relied on iRepertoire HTBI primers and on Arm-PCR targeting CDR3 regions. TCRdb re-called the multiplex PCR reads with MiXCR, one entry per CDR3 protein. The sample includes fewer than 550,000 distinct CDR3 sequences, under 25% of them seen just once. V was cut by 2 bases and J by 1 base, with 8 bases left in between. The germline V gene encodes CDR1 SEHNR and CDR2 FQNEAQ (reference sequence). The CDR3 has 14 residues. As to this clonotype: Antigen specificity is unknown.

The sequences come from peripheral blood mononuclear cells (PBMCs), collected when the disease was refractory, from a patient treated with antithyroid drugs. The receptor was derived from a female donor with Graves disease. J is TRBJ2-5 and V is TRBV7-9; D might be TRBD1 (5 bases). In DNA, the CDR3 is TGTGCCAGCAGCTTAATCGACAGCCAAGAGACCCAGTACTTC. It specifies CASSLIDSQETQYF.